This T cell receptor (beta chain) was sequenced in a study of CD8+ T cells in alopecia areata. Broader study findings: Scalp clonality dropped significantly under tofacitinib, as did expanded CD8+ top-100 clones. Normal skin contains resident alphabeta T cells, and these are also sequenced in scalp samples.

In each case, RNA was isolated and then reverse transcribed into cDNA as the sequencing template. Generated by immunoSEQ multiplex PCR, the TCRdb table keeps only in-frame clones and is missing some. Of about 110,000 clones in the sample, around three fifths were seen once. Treatment meaning: oral pan-JAK inhibitor, 5-10 mg twice daily. As to this clone: No antigen is known for it.

The CDR3 covers 14 residues. The germline CDR1 and CDR2 sequences are MNHEY and SVGAGI. Unmatched junction bases numbered 5, after V lost 8 bases and J lost 0 bases. This chain uses TRBV6-5 with TRBJ2-7, with 9 bases identical to TRBD2. The receptor was derived from a human donor with alopecia areata. The starting material was CD8+ T cells sorted from blood, obtained at week 24, from a patient treated with tofacitinib. Here the CDR3 DNA reads TGTGCCAGCGGTTTGACTAGCGGCTCCTACGAGCAGTACTTC. This codes for CASGLTSGSYEQYF.